This T cell receptor (beta chain) was observed in a study of T cell changes during pregnancy in multiple sclerosis (dated by TCRdb to between 2018 and 2021). In terms of the full investigation: Changes in the T cell repertoire over the course of pregnancy were examined in this study in women with multiple sclerosis.

Compared with germline, V lacks 5 bases and J lacks 8 bases; bases without a gene match: 3. CDR1 and CDR2, looked up from the germline V gene, are SQVTM and ANQGSEA. The CDR3 contains 12 residues, cysteine and phenylalanine counted. The kept DNA is CDR3 alone, 36 bases in frame from the first base. Library construction relied on the immunoSEQ multiplex PCR assay. As stored in TCRdb, this immuneACCESS dataset retains in-frame rearrangements with V and J assigned. A fraction of the clones does not appear; measured against another copy, unresolved V genes explain less than half of the discrepancy, and the remainder lacks a known reason. A total of some 23,000 clones appear in this sample, around 88% of them only once. 0.9% to 1.2% of the sample is in the top ten clones. A note on this clone: The specificity of this receptor is unknown. No quality values exist for individual bases; no much larger clone is one base distant.

The sequencing used CD4+ T cells from peripheral blood mononuclear cells, collected in the first trimester of pregnancy. The V and J segments used are TRBV29-1 and TRBJ1-6; 7 central bases correspond to TRBD1. The clonotype comes from a female donor in good health, enrolled as a control in a pregnancy study. The DNA is as follows: TGCAGCGTTAGAACAGGGGATTCACCCCTCCACTTT. Its translation reads: CSVRTGDSPLHF. Beyond the CDR3, the reference TRBV29-1 and TRBJ1-6 genes provide the residues; the full variable domain reads: SAVISQKPSRDICQRGTSLTIQCQVDSQVTMMFWYRQQPGQSLTLIATANQGSEATYESGFVIDKFPISRPNLTFSTLTVSNMSPEDSSIYLCSVRTGDSPLHFGNGTRLTVT.